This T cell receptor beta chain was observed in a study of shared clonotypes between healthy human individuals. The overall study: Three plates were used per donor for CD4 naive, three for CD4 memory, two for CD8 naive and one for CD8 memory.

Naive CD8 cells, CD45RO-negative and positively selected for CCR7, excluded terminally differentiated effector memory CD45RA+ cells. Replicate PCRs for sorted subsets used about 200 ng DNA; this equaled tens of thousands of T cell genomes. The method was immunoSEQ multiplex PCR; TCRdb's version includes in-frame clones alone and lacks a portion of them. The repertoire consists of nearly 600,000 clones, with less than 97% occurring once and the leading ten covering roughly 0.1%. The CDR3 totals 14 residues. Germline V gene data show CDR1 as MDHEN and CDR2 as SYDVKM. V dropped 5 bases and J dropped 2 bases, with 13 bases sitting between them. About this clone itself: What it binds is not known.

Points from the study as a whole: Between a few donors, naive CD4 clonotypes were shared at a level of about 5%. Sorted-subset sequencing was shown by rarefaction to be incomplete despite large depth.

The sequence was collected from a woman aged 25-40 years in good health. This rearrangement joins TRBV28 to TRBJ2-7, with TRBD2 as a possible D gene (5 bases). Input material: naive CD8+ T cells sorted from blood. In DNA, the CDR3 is TGTGCCAGCAGTACACACACGGGGACCTACGAGCAGTACTTC. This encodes CASSTHTGTYEQYF.